This T cell receptor beta chain originates from a study of T-cell reconstitution after alpha-beta-depleted transplantation in children. Unique molecular identifiers were built into the TCRbeta library. TCRdb reprocessed the PCR reads with MiXCR, giving one entry per CDR3 protein. The table has some 220,000 distinct CDR3 sequences, approximately 9.5% seen once; the top ten hold around 6%. This clonotype came up many times. V lost 5 bases and J 0 bases, leaving 17 bases between the germline ends. Germline lookup yields CDR1 SGHVS and CDR2 FNYEAQ. There are 16 residues in the CDR3. The sequence was collected from a human donor who donated a stem cell graft to a child with acute lymphoblastic leukemia. J is TRBJ2-7 and V is TRBV7-6; D is tentatively TRBD1 or TRBD2 (5 bases each). Sequenced here: PBMCs from the stem cell graft donor, sampled from the stem cell graft. The CDR3 DNA reads TGTGCCAGCAGCCCTCTTACGGGACGGATCTCCTACGAGCAGTACTTC. It yields the protein CASSPLTGRISYEQYF.